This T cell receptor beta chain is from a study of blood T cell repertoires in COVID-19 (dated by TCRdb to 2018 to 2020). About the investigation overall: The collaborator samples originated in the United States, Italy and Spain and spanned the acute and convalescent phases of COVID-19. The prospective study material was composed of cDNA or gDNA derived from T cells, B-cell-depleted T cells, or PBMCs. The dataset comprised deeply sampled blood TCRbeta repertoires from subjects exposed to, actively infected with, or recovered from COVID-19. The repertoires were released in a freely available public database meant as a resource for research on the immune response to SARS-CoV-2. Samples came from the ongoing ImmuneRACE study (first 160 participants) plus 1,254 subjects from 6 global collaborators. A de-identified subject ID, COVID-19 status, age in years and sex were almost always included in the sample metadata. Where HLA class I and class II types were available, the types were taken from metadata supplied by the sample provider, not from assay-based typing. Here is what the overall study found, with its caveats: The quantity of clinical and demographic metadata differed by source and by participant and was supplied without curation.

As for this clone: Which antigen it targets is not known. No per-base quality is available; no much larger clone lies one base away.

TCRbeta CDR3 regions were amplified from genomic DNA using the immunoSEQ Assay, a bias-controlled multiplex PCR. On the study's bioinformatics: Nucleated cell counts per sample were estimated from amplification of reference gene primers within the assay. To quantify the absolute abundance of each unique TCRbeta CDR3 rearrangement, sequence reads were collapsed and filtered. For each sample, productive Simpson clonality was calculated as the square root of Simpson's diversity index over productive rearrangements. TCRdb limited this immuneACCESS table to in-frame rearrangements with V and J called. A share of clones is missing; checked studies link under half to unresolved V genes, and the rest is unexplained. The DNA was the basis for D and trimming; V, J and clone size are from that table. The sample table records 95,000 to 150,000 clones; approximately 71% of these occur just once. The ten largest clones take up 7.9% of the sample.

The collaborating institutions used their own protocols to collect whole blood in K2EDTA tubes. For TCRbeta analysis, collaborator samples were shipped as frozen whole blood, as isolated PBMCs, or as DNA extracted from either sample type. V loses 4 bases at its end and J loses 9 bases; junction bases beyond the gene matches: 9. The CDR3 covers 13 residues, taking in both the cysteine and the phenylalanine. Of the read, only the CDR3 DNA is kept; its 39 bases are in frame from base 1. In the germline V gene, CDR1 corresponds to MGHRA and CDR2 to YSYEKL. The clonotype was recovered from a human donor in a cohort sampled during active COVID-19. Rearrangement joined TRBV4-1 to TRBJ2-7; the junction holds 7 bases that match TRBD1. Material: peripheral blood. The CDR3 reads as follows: CASSRGQEEMQYF. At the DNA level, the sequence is TGCGCCAGCAGCCGCGGACAGGAGGAAATGCAGTACTTC.